These 5 T cell receptor beta chains were all obtained from the same sample, sequenced in a study of T cell responses to AZD1222 COVID-19 vaccine. Data came from immunoSEQ multiplex PCR; TCRdb stores just in-frame clones and leaves some out. The data hold about 94,000 clones, with roughly 85% observed a single time. The sample consisted of peripheral blood, taken 28 days after the second AZD1222 dose. These receptor sequences come from an adult who received the AZD1222 COVID-19 vaccine.

This clone has just one count. The V gene is TRBV30, the J gene TRBJ1-5; D not resolved. Looked up from germline, CDR1 is GTSNPN and CDR2 is SVGIG (reference sequence). This CDR3 has 13 amino acids. V was cut by 3 bases and J by 5 bases, with 11 bases left in between. The CDR3: CAWSGARDQPQHF. CDR3 nucleotide sequence: TGTGCCTGGAGCGGCGCGCGGGATCAGCCCCAGCATTTT.

This clone was observed once. The V and J genes are TRBV7-9 and TRBJ2-5, with TRBD1 identical over 8 bases. Germline loops: CDR1 SEHNR, CDR2 FQNEAQ (reference sequence). The CDR3 extends over 18 amino acids. V was clipped by 1 base and J by 5 bases; unmatched bases: 15. The CDR3 region is CASSLVRPGRGPGETQYF. Written as DNA, the CDR3 is TGTGCCAGCAGCTTAGTGCGCCCCGGCAGGGGGCCAGGCGAGACCCAGTACTTC.

This sequence joins TRBV19 and TRBJ1-4; D is uncertain. The CDR3 length is 15 residues. V was cut by 1 base and J by 4 bases, with 10 bases left in between. Germline assignment: CDR1 LNHDA and CDR2 SQIVND (reference sequence). The CDR3 bases are TGTGCCAGTAGTATAGGCGAACGGGTTAATGAAAAACTGTTTTTT. The encoded protein is CASSIGERVNEKLFF.

This chain links TRBV28 with TRBJ1-5, with D unresolved. CDR1 is MDHEN, CDR2 SYDVKM, per germline. Trimming took 5 bases from V and 3 from J, leaving 11 bases between them. This CDR3 is built from 14 residues. CDR3 sequence: CASSPQRYNQPQHF. The CDR3 DNA follows: TGTGCCAGCAGTCCGCAAAGATACAATCAGCCCCAGCATTTT.

J is TRBJ2-1 and V is TRBV10-3; no clear D. The CDR3 spans 11 residues. Germline assignment: CDR1 ENHRY and CDR2 SYGVKD. Trimming stripped 9 bases from V and 5 bases from J, with 8 bases between. CDR3 DNA sequence: TGTGCCATTTCGGAAAACAATGAGCAGTTCTTC. This encodes CAISENNEQFF.